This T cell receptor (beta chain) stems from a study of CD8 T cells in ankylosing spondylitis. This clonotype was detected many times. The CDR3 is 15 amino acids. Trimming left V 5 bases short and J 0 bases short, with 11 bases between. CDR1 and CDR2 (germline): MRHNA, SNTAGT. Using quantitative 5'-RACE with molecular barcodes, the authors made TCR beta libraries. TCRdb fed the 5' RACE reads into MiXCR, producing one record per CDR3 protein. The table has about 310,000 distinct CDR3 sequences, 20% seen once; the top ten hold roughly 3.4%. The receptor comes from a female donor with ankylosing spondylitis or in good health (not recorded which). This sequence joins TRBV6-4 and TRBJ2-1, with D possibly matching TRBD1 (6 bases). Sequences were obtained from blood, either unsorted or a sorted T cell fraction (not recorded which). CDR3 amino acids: CASSRDTSSYNEQFF. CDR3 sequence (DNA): TGTGCCAGCAGTCGGGACACTAGCTCCTACAATGAGCAGTTCTTC.